These T cell receptor beta chains were read from a single sample in a study of T cell therapy after organ transplantation. The antigens these receptors bind are not known. Measured with immunoSEQ multiplex PCR; TCRdb has only the in-frame clones, and not every one. The sample lists some 48,000 clones; 85% to 95% were seen once. This specimen consisted of CD8+ T cells from blood, obtained before autologous CMV-specific T cell therapy. The receptors here all came from a human patient who had received a solid organ transplant and had CMV disease. CDR3s include the opening cysteine and the closing phenylalanine or tryptophan. The order of the fields is D gene, J gene, V gene, clone size, CDR3 protein, CDR3 DNA. The D gene is left open where the match is weak. Expanded clones get a size class; other rows say once, few or many, or leave the size out.

D: -; J: TRBJ2-5; V: TRBV7-9; size: -; CDR3: CASSLWGSRTQETQYF; DNA: TGTGCCAGCAGCTTATGGGGCAGTCGTACCCAAGAGACCCAGTACTTC
D: -; J: TRBJ1-2; V: TRBV7-9; size: -; CDR3: CASSSLPLYGYTF; DNA: TGTGCCAGCAGCTCTCTACCCCTTTATGGCTACACCTTC
D: -; J: TRBJ1-1; V: TRBV7-2; size: once; CDR3: CASSLAYEAFF; DNA: TGTGCCAGCAGCTTGGCCTATGAAGCTTTCTTT
D: -; J: TRBJ1-2; V: TRBV11-2; size: -; CDR3: CASSPGPFRSGGYTF; DNA: TGTGCCAGCAGCCCCGGACCGTTTCGGTCGGGTGGCTACACCTTC
D: -; J: TRBJ2-7; V: TRBV4-1; size: -; CDR3: CASRDSSYEQYF; DNA: TGCGCCAGCAGAGACTCCTCCTACGAGCAGTACTTC
D: -; J: TRBJ2-1; V: TRBV11-3; size: -; CDR3: CASSLMVANYNEQFF; DNA: TGTGCCAGCAGCTTAATGGTAGCGAACTACAATGAGCAGTTCTTC
D: -; J: TRBJ1-2; V: TRBV5-6; size: -; CDR3: CASSFIAGGYTF; DNA: TGTGCCAGCAGCTTTATTGCGGGTGGCTACACCTTC
D: TRBD2; J: TRBJ2-1; V: TRBV4-3; size: -; CDR3: CASRSGSGNNEQFF; DNA: TGCGCCAGCAGATCGGGGAGCGGGAACAATGAGCAGTTCTTC
D: TRBD1; J: TRBJ1-1; V: TRBV6-5; size: once; CDR3: CASTSEGQRGTEAFF; DNA: TGTGCCAGCACCTCAGAGGGACAGCGGGGCACTGAAGCTTTCTTT
D: -; J: TRBJ2-1; V: TRBV9; size: -; CDR3: CASSPLMGDSYNEQFF; DNA: TGTGCCAGCAGCCCCCTTATGGGGGACTCCTACAATGAGCAGTTCTTC
D: -; J: TRBJ2-1; V: TRBV7-9; size: -; CDR3: CAVQLGVSNEQFF; DNA: TGTGCCGTTCAACTAGGAGTAAGCAATGAGCAGTTCTTC
D: -; J: TRBJ2-7; V: TRBV5-1; size: -; CDR3: CASSFGGSGGYEQYF; DNA: TGCGCCAGCAGCTTCGGTGGGTCAGGGGGGTACGAGCAGTACTTC
D: -; J: TRBJ2-1; V: TRBV11-2; size: -; CDR3: CASKLGWDEQFF; DNA: TGTGCCAGCAAATTGGGATGGGATGAGCAGTTCTTC
D: -; J: TRBJ1-3; V: TRBV4-3; size: once; CDR3: CASSQDLGNGNTIYF; DNA: TGCGCCAGCAGCCAAGATCTGGGGAATGGAAACACCATATATTTT
D: -; J: TRBJ2-3; V: TRBV7-9; size: -; CDR3: CASSLRGNEADTQYF; DNA: TGTGCCAGCAGCTTACGAGGGAATGAGGCAGATACGCAGTATTTT
D: TRBD1; J: TRBJ2-1; V: TRBV29-1; size: -; CDR3: CSVGQGNEQFF; DNA: TGCAGCGTGGGACAGGGGAATGAGCAGTTCTTC
D: TRBD2; J: TRBJ2-1; V: TRBV7-9; size: -; CDR3: CASSSPGLAVYNEQFF; DNA: TGTGCCAGCAGCTCACCGGGACTAGCGGTATACAATGAGCAGTTCTTC
D: TRBD1; J: TRBJ2-1; V: TRBV6-4; size: -; CDR3: CASSEGDRGGDEQFF; DNA: TGTGCCAGCAGTGAAGGGGACAGGGGCGGTGATGAGCAGTTCTTC
D: -; J: TRBJ1-1; V: TRBV30; size: -; CDR3: CAWNSAAMNTEAFF; DNA: TGTGCCTGGAATTCCGCAGCGATGAACACTGAAGCTTTCTTT
D: -; J: TRBJ2-1; V: TRBV27; size: -; CDR3: CASSLFAYNEQFF; DNA: TGTGCCAGCAGTTTATTTGCCTACAATGAGCAGTTCTTC
D: -; J: TRBJ1-6; V: TRBV7-3; size: once; CDR3: CASSLTGPTGNSPLHF; DNA: TGTGCCAGCAGCTTAACAGGACCGACCGGCAATTCACCCCTCCACTTT
D: -; J: TRBJ2-2; V: TRBV7-2; size: -; CDR3: CASSARPGELFF; DNA: TGTGCCAGCAGCGCTCGCCCCGGGGAGCTGTTTTTT
D: -; J: TRBJ1-2; V: TRBV2; size: -; CDR3: CASSGPTGGNYGYTF; DNA: TGTGCCAGCAGTGGCCCGACAGGTGGGAACTATGGCTACACCTTC
D: -; J: TRBJ1-2; V: TRBV4-3; size: -; CDR3: CASSQDRGGGYGYTF; DNA: TGCGCCAGCAGCCAAGATCGGGGGGGCGGCTATGGCTACACCTTC
D: -; J: TRBJ1-1; V: TRBV7-8; size: -; CDR3: CASSSGETEAFF; DNA: TGTGCCAGCAGTTCAGGGGAAACTGAAGCTTTCTTT